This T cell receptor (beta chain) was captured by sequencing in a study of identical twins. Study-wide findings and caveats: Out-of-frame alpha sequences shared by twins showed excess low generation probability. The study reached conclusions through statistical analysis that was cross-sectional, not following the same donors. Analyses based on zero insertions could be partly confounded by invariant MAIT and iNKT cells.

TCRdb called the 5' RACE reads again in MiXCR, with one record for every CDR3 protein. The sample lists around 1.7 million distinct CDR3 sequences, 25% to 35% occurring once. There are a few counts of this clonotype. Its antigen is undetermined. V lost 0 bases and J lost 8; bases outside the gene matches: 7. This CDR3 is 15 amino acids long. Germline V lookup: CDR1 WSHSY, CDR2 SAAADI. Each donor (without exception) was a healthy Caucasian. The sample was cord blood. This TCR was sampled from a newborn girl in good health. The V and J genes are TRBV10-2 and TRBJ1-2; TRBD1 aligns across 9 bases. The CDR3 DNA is TGCGCCAGCAGTGAGTCGATAACAGGGGGCTCGGGCTACACCTTC. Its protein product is CASSESITGGSGYTF.